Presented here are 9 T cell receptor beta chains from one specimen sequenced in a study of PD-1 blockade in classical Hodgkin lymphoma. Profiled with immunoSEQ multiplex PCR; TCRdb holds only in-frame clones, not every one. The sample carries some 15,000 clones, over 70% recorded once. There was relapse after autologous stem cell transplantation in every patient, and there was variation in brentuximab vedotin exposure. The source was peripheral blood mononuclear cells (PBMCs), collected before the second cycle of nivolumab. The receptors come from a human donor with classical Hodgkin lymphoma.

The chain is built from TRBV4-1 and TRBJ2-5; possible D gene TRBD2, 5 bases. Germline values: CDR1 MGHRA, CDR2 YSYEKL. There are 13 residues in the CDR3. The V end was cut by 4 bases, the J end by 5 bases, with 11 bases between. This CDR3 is CASSLLTIETQYF. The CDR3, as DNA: TGCGCCAGCAGCCTTTTGACTATTGAGACCCAGTACTTC.

The CDR3 DNA is TGCGCCAGCAGCTTGTGGGGGACAGGGGCCAACACTGAAGCTTTCTTT. It encodes CASSLWGTGANTEAFF. V usage is TRBV5-1 and J usage is TRBJ1-1, with TRBD1 matching over 10 bases. Germline CDR1 SGHRS, CDR2 YFSETQ. After removal of 1 base from V and 2 bases from J, the junction contained 5 bases not matched to a gene. The CDR3 is 16 amino acids.

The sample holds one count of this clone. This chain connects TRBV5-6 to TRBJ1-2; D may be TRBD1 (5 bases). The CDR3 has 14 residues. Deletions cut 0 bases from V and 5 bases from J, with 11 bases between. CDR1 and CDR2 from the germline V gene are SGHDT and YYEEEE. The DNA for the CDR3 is TGTGCCAGCAGCTTGGATACAGGTACTTATGGCTACACCTTC. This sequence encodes CASSLDTGTYGYTF.

The CDR3 reads CSVEPESNYGYTF. As DNA, the CDR3 is TGCAGCGTTGAGCCGGAGAGTAACTATGGCTACACCTTC. The chain has TRBV29-1 and TRBJ1-2; D is ambiguous. Trimming cost V 3 bases and J 1 base, with 9 bases left between them. The CDR3 contains 13 residues. Germline CDR1 SQVTM, CDR2 ANQGSEA.

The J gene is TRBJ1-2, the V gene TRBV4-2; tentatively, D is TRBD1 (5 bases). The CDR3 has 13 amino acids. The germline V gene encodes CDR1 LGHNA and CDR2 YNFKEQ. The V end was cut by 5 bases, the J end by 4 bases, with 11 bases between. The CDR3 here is CASSLGDGYGYTF. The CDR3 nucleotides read TGTGCCAGCAGCTTGGGGGACGGCTATGGCTACACCTTC.

Written as DNA, the CDR3 is TGTGCCAGCAGCTCCGGACCGCAGCCAATCAATGAGCAGTTCTTC. Its translation is CASSSGPQPINEQFF. The chain couples TRBV5-4 to TRBJ2-1; D gene uncertain. This CDR3 is built from 15 residues. Germline lookup yields CDR1 SGHNT and CDR2 YYREEE (reference sequence). Trimming cost V 3 bases and J 6 bases, with 16 bases left between them. The whole variable domain, filled in from reference TRBV5-4 and TRBJ2-1, reads ETGVTQSPTHLIKTRGQQVTLRCSSQSGHNTVSWYQQALGQGPQFIFQYYREEENGRGNFPPRFSGLQFPNYSSELNVNALELDDSALYLCASSSGPQPINEQFFGPGTRLTVL.

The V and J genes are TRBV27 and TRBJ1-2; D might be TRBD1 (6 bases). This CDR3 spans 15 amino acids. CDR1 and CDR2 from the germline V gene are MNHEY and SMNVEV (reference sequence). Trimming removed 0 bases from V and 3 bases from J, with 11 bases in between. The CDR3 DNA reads TGTGCCAGCAGTTTATCCACAGGGAGGCACTATGGCTACACCTTC. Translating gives CASSLSTGRHYGYTF.

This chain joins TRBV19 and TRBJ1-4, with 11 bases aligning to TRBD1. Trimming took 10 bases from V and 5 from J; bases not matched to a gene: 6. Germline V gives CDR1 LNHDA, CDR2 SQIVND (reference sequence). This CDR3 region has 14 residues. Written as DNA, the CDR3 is TGTGCCACCCGGGACAGGGGGTTCAATGAAAAACTGTTTTTT. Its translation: CATRDRGFNEKLFF.

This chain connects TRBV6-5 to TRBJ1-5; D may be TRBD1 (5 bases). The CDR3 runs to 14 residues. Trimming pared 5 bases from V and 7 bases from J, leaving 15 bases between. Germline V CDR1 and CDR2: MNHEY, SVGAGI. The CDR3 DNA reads TGTGCCAGCAGTGGGGCCTGGGTTGGGCAGCCCCAGCATTTT. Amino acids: CASSGAWVGQPQHF.